This T cell receptor (beta chain) was found in a study of T cell changes during pregnancy in multiple sclerosis. The CDR3 runs to 13 residues. Trimming left V 5 bases short and J 4 bases short, with 14 bases between. The germline V gene has CDR1 SQVTM and CDR2 ANQGSEA. Data came from immunoSEQ multiplex PCR; TCRdb stores just in-frame clones and leaves some out. The profile shows under 130,000 clones, 92% of them singletons. The sequencing used peripheral blood, collected after pregnancy. This rearrangement joins TRBV29-1 to TRBJ1-2; perhaps TRBD1 as D (5 bases). This sequence originates from a female donor with multiple sclerosis, enrolled in a pregnancy study. The CDR3 bases are TGCAGCGTTTTGAATAGGGGAGGCTATGGCTACACCTTC. This translates into CSVLNRGGYGYTF.